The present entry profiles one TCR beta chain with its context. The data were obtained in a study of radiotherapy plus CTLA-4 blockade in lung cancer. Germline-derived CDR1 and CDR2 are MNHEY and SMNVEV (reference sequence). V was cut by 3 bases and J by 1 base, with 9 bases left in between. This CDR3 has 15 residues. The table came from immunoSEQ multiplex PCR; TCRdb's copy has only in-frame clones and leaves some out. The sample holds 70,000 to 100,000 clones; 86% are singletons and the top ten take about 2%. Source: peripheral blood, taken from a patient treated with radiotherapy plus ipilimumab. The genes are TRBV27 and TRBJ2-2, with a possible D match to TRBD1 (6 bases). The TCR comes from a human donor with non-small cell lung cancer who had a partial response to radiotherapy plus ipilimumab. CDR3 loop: CASSFEGVNTGELFF. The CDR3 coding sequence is TGTGCCAGCAGTTTCGAGGGGGTGAACACCGGGGAGCTGTTTTTT.